Below, 24 T cell receptor beta chains from the same sample are listed, as sequenced in a study of T cells in Graves' hyperthyroidism and ophthalmopathy. Amplification of TCR beta CDR3 regions was performed using RNA transcripts as template. First-round RT-PCR of the TCR CDR3 relied on the HTBI primer set. TCRdb fed the multiplex PCR reads into MiXCR, producing one record per CDR3 protein. The repertoire has about 600,000 distinct CDR3 sequences, about 14% of them found once; the top ten carry approximately 6.4%. The sequencing input was blood. The receptor set was obtained from a woman aged 18 to 35 with Graves' ophthalmopathy.

This clonotype was detected many times. The rearrangement joins TRBV11-1 to TRBJ2-7; 11 bases match TRBD2. The CDR3 runs to 15 residues. Unmatched junction bases numbered 8, after V lost 4 bases and J lost 6 bases. The V gene's germline CDR1 is SGHAT and CDR2 FQDESV (reference sequence). The CDR3 region is CASSSTSGSVSEQYF. Here the CDR3 DNA reads TGTGCCAGCAGCTCAACTAGCGGGAGCGTCTCCGAGCAGTACTTC.

This clonotype was recorded at least ten times. The V gene is TRBV30, the J gene TRBJ2-5, with D perhaps being TRBD1 or TRBD2 (5 bases each). Germline V gene lookup returns CDR1 GTSNPN and CDR2 SVGIG (reference sequence). This CDR3 spans 13 amino acids. V was cut by 0 bases and J by 5 bases, with 10 bases left in between. This chain's CDR3 is CAWSVGGRETQYF. CDR3 sequence (DNA): TGTGCCTGGAGTGTTGGGGGAAGGGAGACCCAGTACTTC.

In this sample, this clonotype turned up a few times. V gene TRBV13 combines with J gene TRBJ2-7; 7 bases align to TRBD2. The J segment lost 1 base and the V segment lost 0 bases, leaving 12 bases of the junction unmatched. The CDR3 totals 18 residues. Germline CDR1 reads PRHDT; CDR2 reads FYEKMQ (reference sequence). In DNA form, the CDR3 reads TGTGCCAGCAGCTTAGGAGAGGGAACGGCTAGCGGATCCTACGAGCAGTACTTC. It yields the protein CASSLGEGTASGSYEQYF.

A few counts support this clonotype. This rearrangement joins TRBV15 to TRBJ1-5, with a possible D match to TRBD1 (6 bases). This CDR3 region has 17 residues. With 0 bases removed from V and 1 base from J, the gap between germline ends came to 13 bases. Germline values: CDR1 LNHNV, CDR2 YYDKDF (reference sequence). CDR3 in DNA: TGTGCCACCAGCAGAGATTGGGGGGCAGGGAGCAATCAGCCCCAGCATTTT. It translates to CATSRDWGAGSNQPQHF.

This clonotype showed up many times. V gene TRBV9 combines with J gene TRBJ2-7, with D perhaps matching TRBD2 (6 bases). This CDR3 region has 14 residues. Germline V gives CDR1 SGDLS, CDR2 YYNGEE. V lost 0 bases and J lost 6, with 13 bases in between. In nucleotides, the CDR3 is TGTGCCAGCAGCGTAGTTGCGGGACCTACCGAGCAGTACTTC. It is translated as CASSVVAGPTEQYF.

The sample holds a few counts of this clonotype. CDR3 DNA: TGTGCCAGCAGCTTAAATAGCGGGAGCACCGGGGAGCTGTTTTTT. It encodes CASSLNSGSTGELFF. The chain recombines TRBV7-3 with TRBJ2-2, with 9 bases fitting TRBD2. V lost 1 base and J lost 4; bases outside the gene matches: 1. Germline CDR1 is SGHTA and CDR2 is FQGTGA. CDR3 length equals 15 residues.

This clonotype was recorded many times. This chain links TRBV5-6 with TRBJ2-1; D uncertain. Germline CDR1 and CDR2: SGHDT and YYEEEE. The V end lost 2 bases, the J end lost 6 bases, and 12 bases lay between the germline ends. The CDR3 contains 14 residues. The CDR3 coding sequence is TGTGCCAGCAGCTTAGTTGCTAGGAGCAATGAGCAGTTCTTC. This encodes CASSLVARSNEQFF.

This clonotype was recorded many times. The rearrangement links TRBV2 to TRBJ2-7, with D unclear. The V and J ends lost 3 bases and 6 bases respectively, with 9 bases between them. The CDR3 runs 12 residues. Germline V gene lookup returns CDR1 SNHLY and CDR2 FYNNEI. For the CDR3, the DNA is TGTGCCAGCAGTGAGCCCCCGAGCGAGCAGTACTTC. Translation gives CASSEPPSEQYF.

At least ten counts were recorded for this clonotype. This chain uses TRBV11-2 with TRBJ2-3, with D possibly being TRBD2 (6 bases). CDR3 length equals 19 residues. Germline V lookup: CDR1 SGHAT, CDR2 FQNNGV. Deletions cut 0 bases from V and 2 bases from J, with 21 bases between. CDR3 sequence: CASSLDTLGLASSTDTQYF. The CDR3, as DNA: TGTGCCAGCAGCTTAGACACCTTGGGTCTAGCGAGCTCCACAGATACGCAGTATTTT.

This clonotype was seen many times. V usage is TRBV11-3 and J usage is TRBJ2-1; tentative D call: TRBD1 (6 bases). Germline V CDR1 and CDR2: SGHNT, YENEEA. V was trimmed by 0 bases and J by 0 bases, leaving 9 bases between them. The CDR3 length is 16 residues. The CDR3 region is CASSLEGGTSYNEQFF. CDR3 DNA sequence: TGTGCCAGCAGCTTAGAAGGGGGAACCTCCTACAATGAGCAGTTCTTC.

This clonotype occurred many times. DNA for the CDR3: TGTGCCAGCCGGGTTTACAGGGAGCACACTGAAGCTTTCTTT. Translating it yields CASRVYREHTEAFF. V usage is TRBV6-1 and J usage is TRBJ1-1; D perhaps matches TRBD1 (6 bases). Germline loops: CDR1 MNHNS, CDR2 SASEGT. The CDR3 contains 14 residues. V lost 8 bases and J 3 bases, leaving 16 bases between the germline ends.

This clonotype was seen many times. V gene TRBV11-2 combines with J gene TRBJ2-7; 9 bases match TRBD1. The CDR3 contains 14 residues. V lost 5 bases and J lost 3; bases outside the gene matches: 5. CDR1 and CDR2 (germline): SGHAT, FQNNGV. CDR3 protein: CASSVGTGNYEQYF. In DNA, the CDR3 is TGTGCCAGCAGCGTCGGGACAGGGAACTACGAGCAGTACTTC. Full variable domain (rest looked up from reference TRBV11-2 and TRBJ2-7): EAGVAQSPRYKIIEKRQSVAFWCNPISGHATLYWYQQILGQGPKLLIQFQNNGVVDDSQLPKDRFSAERLKGVDSTLKIQPAKLEDSAVYLCASSVGTGNYEQYFGPGTRLTVT.

This clonotype was detected only a few times. This chain joins TRBV4-2 and TRBJ2-1; possible D gene TRBD2, 5 bases. V was pared by 2 bases and J by 0 bases, with 14 bases between. The CDR3 consists of 17 residues. CDR1 is LGHNA, CDR2 YNFKEQ, per germline. The CDR3 here is CASSQIDQADSYNEQFF. CDR3 DNA sequence: TGTGCCAGCAGCCAAATTGACCAAGCGGACTCCTACAATGAGCAGTTCTTC.

This clonotype was observed at least ten times. The V call is TRBV20-1, the J call TRBJ2-1; 8 bases map to TRBD2. CDR1 and CDR2 from the germline V gene are DFQATT and SNEGSKA (reference sequence). The CDR3 has 13 amino acids. Trimming at V came to 6 bases and at J to 13 bases, leaving 14 bases not matched to a gene. CDR3 in amino acids: CSANPRIAGKQFF. Here the CDR3 DNA reads TGCAGTGCCAACCCAAGGATAGCGGGGAAACAGTTCTTC.

This clonotype has at least ten counts. The V and J genes are TRBV20-1 and TRBJ1-5; TRBD1 matches 7 bases. This CDR3 is 18 amino acids long. Germline V gene data show CDR1 as DFQATT and CDR2 as SNEGSKA (reference sequence). The V gene end was trimmed by 0 bases and the J gene end by 5 bases; junction bases not matched to a gene: 16. CDR3 in amino acids: CSARDRDSKGYGHQPQHF. The CDR3 DNA reads as TGCAGTGCTAGAGATCGGGACAGCAAGGGTTATGGGCATCAGCCCCAGCATTTT.

This clonotype has at least ten counts. CDR3 DNA sequence: TGTGCCAGCAGTTACTCGAGGGACAGACACACTGAAGCTTTCTTT. This codes for CASSYSRDRHTEAFF. The chain has TRBV6-2 or TRBV6-3 and TRBJ1-1; 7 positions agree with TRBD1. CDR1 is MNHEY and CDR2 is SVGEGT in the germline V gene. J lost 3 bases, V lost 0 bases, and 4 bases had no gene match. The CDR3 covers 15 residues.

This clonotype was counted many times. This chain uses TRBV20-1 with TRBJ2-7, with 7 nucleotides matching TRBD2. The CDR3 is 13 residues long. V lost 6 bases to trimming and J lost 6 bases; unmatched junction nucleotides: 11. CDR1 and CDR2 from the germline V gene are DFQATT and SNEGSKA (reference sequence). CDR3 DNA sequence: TGCAGTGCGGGAGGACTAGTGCCGGGCGAGCAGTACTTC. Translated: CSAGGLVPGEQYF.

The gene calls are TRBV20-1 and TRBJ2-3; a possible D gene is TRBD2 (5 bases). In germline, CDR1 is DFQATT, CDR2 SNEGSKA (reference sequence). CDR3 length equals 11 residues. The V gene lost 6 bases and the J gene lost 9 bases, with 13 bases spanning the gap. In nucleotides, the CDR3 is TGCAGTGCGGACTCGGGTAGAACGCAGTATTTT. Translated: CSADSGRTQYF.

The sample holds many counts of this clonotype. This chain joins TRBV7-2 and TRBJ2-1; the D gene is possibly TRBD2 (5 bases). The ends were cut back, 5 bases at V and 4 bases at J, with 15 bases in the middle. Germline CDR1 SGHTA, CDR2 FQGNSA. This CDR3 is 15 amino acids long. CDR3 sequence: CASSPSLESYNEQFF. DNA of the CDR3: TGTGCCAGCAGCCCATCACTAGAAAGTTACAATGAGCAGTTCTTC.

This clonotype has a handful of counts. V usage is TRBV20-1 and J usage is TRBJ2-3, with D possibly being TRBD1 or TRBD2 (7 bases each). This CDR3 comprises 19 residues. V gave up 0 bases and J gave up 1 base, with 23 bases separating them. Looked up from germline, CDR1 is DFQATT and CDR2 is SNEGSKA (reference sequence). CDR3 sequence (DNA): TGCAGTGCTAGAGAACCAAATGCTGACAGGGCGGGAGGCACAGATACGCAGTATTTT. Protein sequence: CSAREPNADRAGGTDTQYF.

This clonotype occurred many times. The chain employs TRBV6-1 and TRBJ1-4; D gene uncertain. This CDR3 region has 10 residues. V lost 11 bases and J lost 8, with 9 bases in between. CDR1 is MNHNS, CDR2 SASEGT, per germline. Here the CDR3 reads CAALKEKLFF. CDR3 in DNA: TGTGCCGCCCTGAAGGAAAAACTGTTTTTT.

This clonotype appeared many times. The J gene is TRBJ2-3, the V gene TRBV6-2 or TRBV6-3; D is perhaps TRBD1 (5 bases). V was trimmed by 1 base and J by 1 base, leaving 6 bases between them. Germline CDR1 is MNHEY and CDR2 is SVGEGT. CDR3 size: 14 residues. CDR3 DNA: TGTGCCAGCAGTTACTGGACACGCACAGATACGCAGTATTTT. This sequence encodes CASSYWTRTDTQYF.

The J gene is TRBJ2-1, the V gene TRBV28, with 8 bases lining up with TRBD2. Germline CDR1 MDHEN, CDR2 SYDVKM. V shed 5 bases, J shed 5 bases, and the junction held 8 bases outside the gene matches. CDR3 length: 15 amino acids. The CDR3 nucleotides are TGTGCCAGCAGTCCGGGACTAGTGGGGAACAATGAGCAGTTCTTC. Its protein is CASSPGLVGNNEQFF. Full variable domain (rest looked up from reference TRBV28 and TRBJ2-1): DVKVTQSSRYLVKRTGEKVFLECVQDMDHENMFWYRQDPGLGLRLIYFSYDVKMKEKGDIPEGYSVSREKKERFSLILESASTNQTSMYLCASSPGLVGNNEQFFGPGTRLTVL.

This clonotype was found many times. The V gene is TRBV6-2 or TRBV6-3, the J gene TRBJ2-1, with 12 bases aligning to TRBD2. CDR1 is MNHEY and CDR2 is SVGEGT in the germline V gene. The J segment lost 6 bases and the V segment lost 4 bases, leaving 7 bases of the junction unmatched. This CDR3 spans 16 amino acids. The CDR3 bases are TGTGCCAGCAGTTTCCTGACTAGCGGGAGCCGCAATGAGCAGTTCTTC. This translates into CASSFLTSGSRNEQFF.